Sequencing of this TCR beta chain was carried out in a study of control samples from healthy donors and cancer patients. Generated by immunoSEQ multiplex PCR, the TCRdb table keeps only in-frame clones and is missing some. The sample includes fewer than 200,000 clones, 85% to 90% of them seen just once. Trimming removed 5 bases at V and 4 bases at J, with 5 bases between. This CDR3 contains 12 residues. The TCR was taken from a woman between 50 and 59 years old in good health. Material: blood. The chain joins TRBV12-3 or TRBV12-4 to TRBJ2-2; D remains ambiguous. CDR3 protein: CASSVGTGELFF. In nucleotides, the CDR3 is TGTGCCAGCAGTGTGGGCACCGGGGAGCTGTTTTTT.